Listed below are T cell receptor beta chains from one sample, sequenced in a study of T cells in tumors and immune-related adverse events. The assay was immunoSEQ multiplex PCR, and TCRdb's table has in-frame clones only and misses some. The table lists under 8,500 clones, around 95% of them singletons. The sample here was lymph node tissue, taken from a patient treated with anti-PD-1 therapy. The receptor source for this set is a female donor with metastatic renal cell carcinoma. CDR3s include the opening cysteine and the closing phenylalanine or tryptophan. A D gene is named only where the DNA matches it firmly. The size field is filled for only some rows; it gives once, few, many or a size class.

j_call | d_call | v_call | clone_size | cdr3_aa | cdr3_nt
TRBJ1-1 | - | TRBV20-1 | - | CSSRTLTEAFF | TGCAGTTCCAGAACCCTAACTGAAGCTTTCTTT
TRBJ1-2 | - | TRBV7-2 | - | CASSLVGAPGYGYTF | TGTGCCAGCAGCTTAGTAGGGGCTCCGGGCTATGGCTACACCTTC
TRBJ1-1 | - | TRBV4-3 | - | CASSLGGGAVTEAFF | TGCGCCAGCAGCCTGGGAGGAGGGGCCGTTACTGAAGCTTTCTTT
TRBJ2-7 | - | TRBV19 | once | CASSQTGSSYEQYF | TGTGCCAGTAGCCAAACCGGGTCCTCCTACGAGCAGTACTTC
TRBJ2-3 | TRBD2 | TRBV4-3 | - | CASSQDGASGVTLTQYF | TGCGCCAGCAGCCAAGATGGGGCTAGCGGGGTTACCCTGACGCAGTATTTT
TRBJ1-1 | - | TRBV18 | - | CASSLPSTLGTETFF | TGTGCCAGCTCACTCCCCTCGACGCTAGGGACTGAAACTTTCTTT
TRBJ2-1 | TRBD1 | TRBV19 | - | CASSPKPGQGDRYNEQFF | TGTGCCAGTAGTCCAAAGCCGGGACAGGGGGACCGTTACAATGAGCAGTTCTTC
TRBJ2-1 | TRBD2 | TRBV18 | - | CASSPLAGAYNEQFF | TGTGCCAGCTCACCACTAGCGGGGGCCTACAATGAGCAGTTCTTC
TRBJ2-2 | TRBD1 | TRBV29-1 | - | CSVVTGATGELFF | TGCAGCGTTGTGACAGGGGCCACCGGGGAGCTGTTTTTT
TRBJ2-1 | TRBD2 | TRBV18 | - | CASSPVGLAPNEQFF | TGTGCCAGCTCACCAGTCGGACTAGCGCCAAATGAGCAGTTCTTC
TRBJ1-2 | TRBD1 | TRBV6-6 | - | CATREGAGGYTF | TGTGCCACCCGAGAGGGGGCTGGTGGCTACACCTTC
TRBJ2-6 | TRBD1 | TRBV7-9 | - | CASSLGQFSGANVLTF | TGTGCCAGCAGCTTGGGACAGTTCTCTGGGGCCAACGTCCTGACTTTC
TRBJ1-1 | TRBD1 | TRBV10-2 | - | CASSQGGNTEAFF | TGCGCCAGCAGCCAGGGGGGAAACACTGAAGCTTTCTTT
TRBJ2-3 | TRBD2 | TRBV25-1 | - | CASSDYIAGETDTQYF | TGTGCCAGCAGTGACTACATAGCGGGTGAAACAGATACGCAGTATTTT
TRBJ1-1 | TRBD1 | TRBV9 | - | CATRKTGGDTEAFF | TGTGCCACCAGAAAGACAGGGGGCGACACTGAAGCTTTCTTT
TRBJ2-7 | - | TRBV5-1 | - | CASSVRPQGGTYEQYF | TGCGCCAGCAGCGTCCGGCCACAGGGGGGGACGTACGAGCAGTACTTC
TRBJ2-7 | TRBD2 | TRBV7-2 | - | CASTLTSGSSYEQYF | TGTGCCAGCACCCTGACTAGCGGGAGCTCCTACGAGCAGTACTTC
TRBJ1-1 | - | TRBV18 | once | CASSPELVNTEAFF | TGTGCCAGCTCACCAGAGTTGGTGAACACTGAAGCTTTCTTT
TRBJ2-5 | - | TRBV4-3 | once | CASSQDKGGQTQYF | TGCGCCAGCAGCCAGGACAAGGGGGGACAGACCCAGTACTTC
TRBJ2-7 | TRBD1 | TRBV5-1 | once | CASFVRTGSEEQYF | TGCGCCAGCTTCGTTAGGACAGGGTCGGAAGAGCAGTACTTC
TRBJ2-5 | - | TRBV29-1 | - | CSVEDWGGIQETQYF | TGCAGCGTTGAAGACTGGGGAGGAATACAAGAGACCCAGTACTTC
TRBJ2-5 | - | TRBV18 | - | CASSPTANRIQETQYF | TGTGCCAGCTCACCAACGGCAAACCGGATCCAAGAGACCCAGTACTTC
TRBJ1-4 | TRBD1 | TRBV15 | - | CATSRGGQGGEKLFF | TGTGCCACCAGCAGAGGGGGACAGGGTGGCGAAAAACTGTTTTTT
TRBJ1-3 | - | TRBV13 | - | CASSLISPGNTIYF | TGTGCCAGCAGCTTAATCTCCCCTGGAAACACCATATATTTT
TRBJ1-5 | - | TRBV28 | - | CASTGHVNQPQHF | TGTGCCAGCACTGGGCACGTCAATCAGCCCCAGCATTTT
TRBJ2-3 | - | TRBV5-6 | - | CASSLDRGTITDTQYF | TGTGCCAGCAGCTTGGATCGTGGGACCATCACAGATACGCAGTATTTT
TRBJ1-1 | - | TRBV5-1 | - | CASSLDSRGTEAFF | TGCGCCAGCAGCTTGGACAGCCGGGGGACTGAAGCTTTCTTT
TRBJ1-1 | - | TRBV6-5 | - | CASSYSMGSTEAFF | TGTGCCAGCAGTTACTCGATGGGGAGCACTGAAGCTTTCTTT